This section outlines one T cell receptor beta chain sequence together with its context. The CDR3 is 15 residues long. CDR1 MNHEY and CDR2 SVGAGI come from the germline V gene. The sample originates from a study of T cells expressing NK-cell markers. For the study at large: Sequencing of TCR beta repertoires drew on sorted CD3+CD56+NKG2C+, CD3+CD56+NKG2C- and CD3+CD56-NKG2C+ T cells.

TCRdb derives one entry per CDR3 protein from the 5' RACE reads, leaving out DNA. The data show about 260,000 distinct CDR3 sequences, and the top ten clones hold roughly 4.2%. The source of this sequence is a woman between 18 and 75 years old in good health. The gene calls are TRBV6-5 and TRBJ2-7; TCRdb's assignment of TRBD1 cannot be checked, as there is no DNA. Sequenced input: blood T cells: a sorted CD56 or NKG2C T cell subset, CD4+ or CD8+ T cells, or bulk PBMC T cells (not recorded which). CDR3 protein: CASSSAGSTGYEQYF.